This TCR beta chain is drawn from a study of neurological immune-mediated disorders. Study findings and constraints: A possible signature was seen in one related-CDR3 cluster, into which phylogenetic grouping placed the repertoires of 18 of 34 multiple sclerosis patients. CDR3 amino acid sequences of expanded clones were not shared across subjects, a result suggesting private repertoires in all groups. HTLV-1-associated myelopathy displayed the greatest TCR clonal expansion, and multiple sclerosis exhibited the smallest, lower than that of healthy controls.

Each TCR transcript was tagged with a 10-nucleotide random UMI during 5'RACE. TCRdb analysed the 5' RACE reads with MiXCR anew, one entry per CDR3 protein. This table holds about 50,000 distinct CDR3 sequences, 2.5% to 3.5% found once. With 4 bases removed from V and 0 bases from J, the gap between germline ends came to 10 bases. This CDR3 comprises 15 residues. Germline CDR1 reads MNHEY; CDR2 reads SVGAGI. This clonotype was counted at least ten times. Its antigen is currently unknown. Sequencing used PBMCs. The receptor's source is a woman aged 45-65 years with multiple sclerosis. This sequence joins TRBV6-5 and TRBJ2-1; perhaps D is TRBD1 or TRBD2 (5 bases each). CDR3 amino acids: CASSLGDSSYNEQFF. As DNA, the CDR3 is TGTGCCAGCAGTTTGGGGGATAGCTCCTACAATGAGCAGTTCTTC.